This is a list of T cell receptor beta chains from one sample in a study of blood T cell repertoires in COVID-19. Assay used: immunoSEQ multiplex PCR; TCRdb lists only in-frame clones, some missing. This table has 95,000 to 150,000 clones, around nine tenths appearing once. The sequenced sample was peripheral blood. Receptors were obtained from a human donor in a cohort sampled during active COVID-19. The CDR3 runs from the conserved cysteine through the conserved F or W. A D gene is named only where the DNA matches it firmly. Clone size is shown for a subset of rows, as once, few, many or a class of expanded clone.

J: TRBJ1-1
D: TRBD1
size: .
V: TRBV5-1
CDR3: CASSWGQGDAFF
DNA: TGCGCCAGCAGTTGGGGGCAGGGGGACGCTTTCTTT

J: TRBJ2-2
D: .
size: .
V: TRBV7-8
CDR3: CASSLSIGVRATGELFF
DNA: TGTGCCAGCAGCTTAAGCATCGGAGTCAGAGCAACCGGGGAGCTGTTTTTT

J: TRBJ2-3
D: .
size: .
V: TRBV10-3
CDR3: CAIGAGAGTDTQYF
DNA: TGTGCCATCGGGGCGGGGGCCGGCACAGATACGCAGTATTTT

J: TRBJ1-5
D: .
size: .
V: TRBV5-5
CDR3: CASSWRMGVNQPQHF
DNA: TGTGCCAGCAGCTGGCGGATGGGAGTCAATCAGCCCCAGCATTTT

J: TRBJ2-3
D: TRBD2
size: .
V: TRBV10-3
CDR3: CPPLAGDHTSTDTQYF
DNA: TGCCCCCCTTTAGCGGGAGACCACACTAGCACAGATACGCAGTATTTT

J: TRBJ2-7
D: .
size: .
V: TRBV6-6
CDR3: CASSYSQRVVYEQYF
DNA: TGTGCCAGCAGTTACTCGCAGCGGGTAGTCTACGAGCAGTACTTC

J: TRBJ1-4
D: .
size: .
V: TRBV6-5
CDR3: CASSYSGRVANEKLFF
DNA: TGTGCCAGCAGTTACTCCGGCAGGGTTGCTAATGAAAAACTGTTTTTT

J: TRBJ2-1
D: .
size: once
V: TRBV4-1
CDR3: CASSQDWGGLYNEQFF
DNA: TGCGCCAGCAGCCAAGATTGGGGGGGCCTCTACAATGAGCAGTTCTTC

J: TRBJ1-2
D: TRBD1
size: .
V: TRBV5-1
CDR3: CASSPTPGQINLGGYTF
DNA: TGCGCCAGCAGCCCTACTCCGGGACAGATTAATCTGGGTGGCTACACCTTC

J: TRBJ1-6
D: .
size: .
V: TRBV14
CDR3: CASSPNLNSPLHF
DNA: TGTGCCAGCAGCCCTAACCTCAATTCACCCCTCCACTTT

J: TRBJ2-7
D: .
size: .
V: TRBV28
CDR3: CASSPLSEQYF
DNA: TGTGCCAGCAGTCCCCTAAGCGAGCAGTACTTC